A selection of T cell receptor beta chains follows, all from one sample in a study of T cells in Graves' hyperthyroidism and ophthalmopathy. Via MiXCR, TCRdb re-called the multiplex PCR reads, giving one row per CDR3 protein. This sample has a few hundred thousand distinct CDR3 sequences, with around 25% found just once. Sequencing input: blood. Receptors originate from a man aged 50 or older with Graves' hyperthyroidism. CDR3s include the opening cysteine and the closing phenylalanine or tryptophan. A D gene is named only where the DNA matches it firmly. Clone size appears in some rows only: once, few, many, or a class for an expanded clone.

J | D | V | size | CDR3 | DNA
TRBJ2-2 | NA | TRBV12-3/TRBV12-4 | NA | CASSLEGGRTGELFF | TGTGCCAGCAGTTTAGAAGGGGGACGGACCGGGGAGCTGTTTTTT
TRBJ2-5 | NA | TRBV2 | NA | CASSESMVWGRGETQYF | TGTGCCAGCAGTGAAAGCATGGTTTGGGGGAGAGGAGAGACCCAGTACTTC
TRBJ1-1 | NA | TRBV7-2 | NA | CASSLGPFAGAFF | TGTGCCAGCAGCTTAGGTCCCTTCGCCGGAGCTTTCTTT
TRBJ2-5 | NA | TRBV6-1 | few | CASSEVYIGQGGREETQYF | TGTGCCAGCAGTGAAGTTTACATAGGACAAGGGGGTCGGGAAGAGACCCAGTACTTC
TRBJ2-3 | TRBD2 | TRBV6-1 | many | CASSPIVTGTSGMVTDTQYF | TGTGCCAGCAGCCCCATTGTTACCGGGACTAGCGGGATGGTCACAGATACGCAGTATTTT
TRBJ2-3 | NA | TRBV7-3 | NA | CASKNLGSDTQYF | TGTGCCAGCAAGAACTTAGGGTCAGATACGCAGTATTTT
TRBJ2-1 | TRBD2 | TRBV30 | NA | CAWSPTGGVAYEQFF | TGTGCCTGGAGCCCAACGGGAGGGGTGGCGTATGAGCAGTTCTTC
TRBJ2-7 | TRBD2 | TRBV2 | medium-sized | CASSGRTSELDYEQYF | TGTGCCAGCAGTGGACGGACTAGCGAATTAGACTACGAGCAGTACTTC
TRBJ2-7 | NA | TRBV9 | NA | CASSAYGGSYEQYF | TGTGCCAGCAGCGCATATGGTGGGTCCTACGAGCAGTACTTC
TRBJ2-7 | NA | TRBV6-1 | few | CASSPRSGQAHYEQYF | TGTGCCAGCAGTCCCCGGTCGGGGCAGGCTCACTACGAGCAGTACTTC
TRBJ2-1 | NA | TRBV5-4 | NA | CASSPYLAESSYNEQFF | TGTGCCAGCAGCCCATATTTAGCGGAGAGCTCCTACAATGAGCAGTTCTTC
TRBJ2-6 | NA | TRBV7-6 | NA | CASSPASRSGANVLTF | TGTGCCAGCAGCCCCGCTAGTAGGTCTGGGGCCAACGTCCTGACTTTC